The T cell receptor beta chain under discussion was sequenced for a study of blood T cell repertoires in COVID-19. This CDR3 has 14 amino acids. J lost 7 bases, V lost 0 bases, and 2 bases had no gene match. CDR1 is SGHDT and CDR2 is YYEEEE in the germline V gene. Libraries were prepared by immunoSEQ multiplex PCR; TCRdb keeps only in-frame clonotypes and omits some of them. This sample carries a few hundred thousand clones, around four fifths of them seen once, and the ten largest clones take approximately 4.5%. The material sequenced was PBMCs or T cells enriched from blood (not recorded which). This rearrangement joins TRBV5-6 to TRBJ1-5, with 9 bases fitting TRBD1. The receptor comes from a man aged 30 to 39 with acute COVID-19. The CDR3 nucleotides are TGTGCCAGCAGCTTGGGACAGGGGGTCCAGCCCCAGCATTTT. This gives the protein CASSLGQGVQPQHF.